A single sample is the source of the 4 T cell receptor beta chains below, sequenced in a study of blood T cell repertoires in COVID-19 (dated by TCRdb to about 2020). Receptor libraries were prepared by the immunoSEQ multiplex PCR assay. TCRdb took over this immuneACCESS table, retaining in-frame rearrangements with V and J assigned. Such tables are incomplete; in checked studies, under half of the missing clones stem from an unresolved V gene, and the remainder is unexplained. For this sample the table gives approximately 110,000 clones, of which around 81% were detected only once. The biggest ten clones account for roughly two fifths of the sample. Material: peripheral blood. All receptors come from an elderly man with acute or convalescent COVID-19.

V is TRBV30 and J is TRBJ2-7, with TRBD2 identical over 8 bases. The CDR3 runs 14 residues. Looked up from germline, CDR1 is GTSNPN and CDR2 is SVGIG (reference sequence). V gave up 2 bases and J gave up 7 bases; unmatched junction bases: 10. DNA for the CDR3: TGTGCCTGGAGTTTTCCGGGACTAGGTTGGGAGCAGTACTTC. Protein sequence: CAWSFPGLGWEQYF.

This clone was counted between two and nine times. The CDR3 DNA sequence: TGTGCCTGGAGCCGGGACAGGCCGAGAGGCTACACCTTC. Residues: CAWSRDRPRGYTF. J is TRBJ1-2 and V is TRBV30; TRBD1 aligns across 8 bases. CDR1 is GTSNPN, CDR2 SVGIG, per germline (reference sequence). This CDR3 has 13 amino acids. V was clipped by 3 bases and J by 8 bases; unmatched bases: 8.

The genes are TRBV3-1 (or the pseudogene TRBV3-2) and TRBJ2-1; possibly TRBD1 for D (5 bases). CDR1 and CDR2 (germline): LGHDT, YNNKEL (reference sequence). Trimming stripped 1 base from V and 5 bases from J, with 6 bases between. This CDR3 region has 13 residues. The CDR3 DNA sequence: TGTGCCAGCAGCCAAGGGGGCCACAATGAGCAGTTCTTC. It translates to CASSQGGHNEQFF.

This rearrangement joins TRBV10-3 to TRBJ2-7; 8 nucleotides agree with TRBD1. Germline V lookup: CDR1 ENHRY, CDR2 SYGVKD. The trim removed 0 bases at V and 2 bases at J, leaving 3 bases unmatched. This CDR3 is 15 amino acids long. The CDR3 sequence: CAISESTGETYEQYF. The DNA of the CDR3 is TGTGCCATCAGTGAGTCGACAGGGGAAACCTACGAGCAGTACTTC.